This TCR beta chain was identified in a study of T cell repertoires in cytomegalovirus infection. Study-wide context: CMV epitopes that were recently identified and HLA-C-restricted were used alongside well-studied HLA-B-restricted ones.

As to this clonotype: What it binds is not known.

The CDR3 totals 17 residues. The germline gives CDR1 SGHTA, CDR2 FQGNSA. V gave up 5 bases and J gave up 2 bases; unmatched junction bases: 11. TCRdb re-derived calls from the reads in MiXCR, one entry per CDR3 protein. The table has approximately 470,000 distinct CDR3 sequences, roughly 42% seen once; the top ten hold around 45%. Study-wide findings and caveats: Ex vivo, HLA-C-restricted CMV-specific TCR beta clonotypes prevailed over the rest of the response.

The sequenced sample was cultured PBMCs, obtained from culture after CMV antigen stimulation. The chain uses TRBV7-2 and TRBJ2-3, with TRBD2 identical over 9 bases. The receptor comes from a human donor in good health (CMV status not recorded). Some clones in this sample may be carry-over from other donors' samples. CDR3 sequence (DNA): TGTGCCAGCAGCGTACCTCTCGCGGGAGGGCTCACAGATACGCAGTATTTT. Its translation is CASSVPLAGGLTDTQYF.